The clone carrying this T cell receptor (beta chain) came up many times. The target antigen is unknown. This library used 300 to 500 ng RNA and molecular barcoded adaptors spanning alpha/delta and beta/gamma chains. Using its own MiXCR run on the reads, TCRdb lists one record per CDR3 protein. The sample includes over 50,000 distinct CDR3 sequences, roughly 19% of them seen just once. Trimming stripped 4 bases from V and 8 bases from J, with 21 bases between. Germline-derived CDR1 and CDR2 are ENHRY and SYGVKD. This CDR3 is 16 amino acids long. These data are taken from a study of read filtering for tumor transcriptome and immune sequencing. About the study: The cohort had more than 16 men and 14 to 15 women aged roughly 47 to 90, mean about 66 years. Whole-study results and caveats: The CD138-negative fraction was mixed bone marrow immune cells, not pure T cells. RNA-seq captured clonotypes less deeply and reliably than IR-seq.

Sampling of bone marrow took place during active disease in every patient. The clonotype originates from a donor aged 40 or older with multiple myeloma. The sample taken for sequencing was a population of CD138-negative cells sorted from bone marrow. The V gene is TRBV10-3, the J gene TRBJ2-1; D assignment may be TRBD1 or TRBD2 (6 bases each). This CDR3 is CAISGGPGAIADEQFF. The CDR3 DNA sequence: TGTGCCATCAGTGGGGGGCCGGGGGCAATAGCGGATGAGCAGTTCTTC.